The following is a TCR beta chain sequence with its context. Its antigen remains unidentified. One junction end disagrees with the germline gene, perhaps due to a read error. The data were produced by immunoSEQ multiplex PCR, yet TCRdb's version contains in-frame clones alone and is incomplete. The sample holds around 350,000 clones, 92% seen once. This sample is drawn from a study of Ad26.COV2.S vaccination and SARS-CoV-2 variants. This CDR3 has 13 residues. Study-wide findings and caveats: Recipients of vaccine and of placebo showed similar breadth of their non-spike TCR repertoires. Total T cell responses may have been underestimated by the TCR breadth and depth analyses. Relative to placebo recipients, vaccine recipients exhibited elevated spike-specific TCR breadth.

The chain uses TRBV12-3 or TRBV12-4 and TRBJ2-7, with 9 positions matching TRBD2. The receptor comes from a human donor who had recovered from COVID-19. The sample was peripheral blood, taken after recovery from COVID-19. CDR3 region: CASSLSSGGYQDF. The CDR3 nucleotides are TGTGCCAGCAGTTTAAGTAGCGGGGGCTATCAAGACTTC.